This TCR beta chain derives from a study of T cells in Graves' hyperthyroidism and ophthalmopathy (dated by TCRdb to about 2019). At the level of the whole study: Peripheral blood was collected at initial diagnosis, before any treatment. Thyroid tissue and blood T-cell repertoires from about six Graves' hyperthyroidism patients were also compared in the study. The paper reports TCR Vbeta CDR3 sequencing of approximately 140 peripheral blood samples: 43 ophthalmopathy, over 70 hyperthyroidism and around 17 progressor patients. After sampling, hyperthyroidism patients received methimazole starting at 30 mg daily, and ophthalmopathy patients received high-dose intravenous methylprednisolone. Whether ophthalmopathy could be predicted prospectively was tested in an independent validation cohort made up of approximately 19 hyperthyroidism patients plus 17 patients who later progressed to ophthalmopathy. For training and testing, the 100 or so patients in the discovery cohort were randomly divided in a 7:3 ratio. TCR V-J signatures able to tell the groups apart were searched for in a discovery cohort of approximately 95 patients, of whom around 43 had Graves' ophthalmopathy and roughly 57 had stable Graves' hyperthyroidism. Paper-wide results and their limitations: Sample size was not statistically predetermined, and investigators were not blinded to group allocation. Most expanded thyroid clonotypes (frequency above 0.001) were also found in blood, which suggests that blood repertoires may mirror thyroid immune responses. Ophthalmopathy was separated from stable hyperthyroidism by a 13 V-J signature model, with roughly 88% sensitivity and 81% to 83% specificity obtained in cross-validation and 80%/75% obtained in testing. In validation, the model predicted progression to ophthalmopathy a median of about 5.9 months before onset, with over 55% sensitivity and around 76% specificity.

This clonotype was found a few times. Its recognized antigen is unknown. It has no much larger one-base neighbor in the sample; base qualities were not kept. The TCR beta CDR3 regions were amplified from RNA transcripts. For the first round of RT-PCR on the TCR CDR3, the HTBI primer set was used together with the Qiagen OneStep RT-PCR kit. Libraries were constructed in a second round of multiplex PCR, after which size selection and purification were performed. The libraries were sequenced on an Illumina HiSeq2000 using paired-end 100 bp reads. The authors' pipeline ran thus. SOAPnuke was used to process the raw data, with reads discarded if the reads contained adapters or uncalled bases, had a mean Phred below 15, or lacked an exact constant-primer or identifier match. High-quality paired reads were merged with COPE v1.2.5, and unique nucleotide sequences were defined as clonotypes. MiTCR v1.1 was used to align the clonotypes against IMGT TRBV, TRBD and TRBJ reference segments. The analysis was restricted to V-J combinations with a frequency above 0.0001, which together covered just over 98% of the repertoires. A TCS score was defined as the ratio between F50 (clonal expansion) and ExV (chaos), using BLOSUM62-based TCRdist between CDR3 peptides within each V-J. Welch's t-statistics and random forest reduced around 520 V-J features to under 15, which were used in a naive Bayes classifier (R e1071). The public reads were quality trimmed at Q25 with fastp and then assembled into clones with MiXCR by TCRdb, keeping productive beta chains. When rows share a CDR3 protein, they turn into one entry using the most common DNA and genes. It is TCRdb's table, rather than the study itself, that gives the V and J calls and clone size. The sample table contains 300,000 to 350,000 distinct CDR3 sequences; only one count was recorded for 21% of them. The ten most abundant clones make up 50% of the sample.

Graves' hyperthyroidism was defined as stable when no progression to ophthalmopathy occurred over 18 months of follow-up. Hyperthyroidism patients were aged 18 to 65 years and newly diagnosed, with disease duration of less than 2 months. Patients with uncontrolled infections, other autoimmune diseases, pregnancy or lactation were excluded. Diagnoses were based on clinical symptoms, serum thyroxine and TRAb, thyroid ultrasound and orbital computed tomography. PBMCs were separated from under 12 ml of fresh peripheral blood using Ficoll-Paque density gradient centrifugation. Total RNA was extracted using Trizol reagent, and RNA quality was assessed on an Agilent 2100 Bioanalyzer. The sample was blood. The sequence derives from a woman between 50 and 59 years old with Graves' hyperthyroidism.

The CDR3 amino acid sequence is: CATRAGLAGPSPWTGELFF. The nucleotides read TGTGCCACCAGGGCGGGACTAGCGGGACCCAGCCCGTGGACCGGGGAGCTGTTTTTT. The chain joins TRBV24-1 to TRBJ2-2; TRBD2 agrees with 13 junctional bases. Spanning cysteine to phenylalanine, the CDR3 consists of 19 amino acids. Left in the record is the CDR3 DNA by itself, 57 bases read in frame from the first base. Based on the germline V gene, the CDR1 and CDR2 sequences are KGHDR and SFDVKD. The germline V end is reduced by 7 bases and the J end by 5 bases; junction bases left unmatched: 15.